The clone carrying this TCR beta chain occurred many times. What it binds is unknown. A universal primer site was incorporated via template switching, and the cDNA contained unique molecular identifiers. TCRdb re-analysed the 5' RACE reads in MiXCR, keeping a single row per CDR3 protein. The sample comprises approximately 470,000 distinct CDR3 sequences, approximately 15% of which are singletons, and approximately 0.52% rests with the top ten. The CDR3 has 12 amino acids. In germline, CDR1 is SQVTM, CDR2 ANQGSEA. Trimming took off 7 bases at V and 0 bases at J, with 7 bases between the two ends. These data belong to a study of identical twins. Study-level points and caveats: Models, which agreed with sharing between unrelated individuals, nonetheless underestimated the out-of-frame TCR alpha sharing seen in monozygotic twins.

Another study also made use of these data, one on yellow fever vaccine responses in identical twins.

Sample: CD4+ T cells sorted from blood. The sequence came from a woman aged 18-29 years in good health. The chain employs TRBV29-1 and TRBJ1-5; perhaps TRBD1 as D (5 bases). CDR3 bases: TGCAGCGGACAGAATAGCAATCAGCCCCAGCATTTT. Translation gives CSGQNSNQPQHF. Drawing the rest from reference TRBV29-1 and TRBJ1-5, the complete variable domain is SAVISQKPSRDICQRGTSLTIQCQVDSQVTMMFWYRQQPGQSLTLIATANQGSEATYESGFVIDKFPISRPNLTFSTLTVSNMSPEDSSIYLCSGQNSNQPQHFGDGTRLSIL.